The 12 T cell receptor beta chains reported below all come from one sample, sequenced in a study of blood T cell repertoires in COVID-19. The table came from immunoSEQ multiplex PCR; TCRdb's copy has only in-frame clones and leaves some out. The sample lists some 370,000 clones; more than 70% were seen once. Specimen: peripheral blood. These receptors came from a man aged 35 to 55 with acute or convalescent COVID-19.

The CDR3 spells CASSLQGGDRYGYTF. CDR3 coding DNA: TGTGCCAGCAGCTTACAGGGCGGCGATAGATATGGCTACACCTTC. The chain links TRBV7-3 to TRBJ1-2; possible D gene TRBD1, 5 bases. The CDR3 is made up of 15 amino acids. V lost 2 bases and J lost 5, with 15 bases in between. Per germline, CDR1 SGHTA and CDR2 FQGTGA. Filled out from reference TRBV7-3 and TRBJ1-2, the complete variable domain reads GAGVSQTPSNKVTEKGKYVELRCDPISGHTALYWYRQSLGQGPEFLIYFQGTGAADDSGLPNDRFFAVRPEGSVSTLKIQRTERGDSAVYLCASSLQGGDRYGYTFGSGTRLTVV.

On this clone itself: At one end the junction does not follow the germline gene, possibly because of a read error. This chain joins TRBV7-7 and TRBJ2-2; possible D gene TRBD1, 6 bases. Germline V gene data show CDR1 as SSHAT and CDR2 as FNYEAQ (reference sequence). The length of the CDR3 is 16 residues. CDR3 in DNA: TGTGCTAGCAGCTCCCCCCAAAAAGGGGGCACCGGGGAGCTGTTTTTT. It is translated as CASSSPQKGGTGELFF.

The chain couples TRBV5-1 to TRBJ1-2; maybe TRBD1 (6 bases). The CDR3 runs 14 residues. Germline values: CDR1 SGHRS, CDR2 YFSETQ. The V end was cut by 6 bases, the J end by 0 bases, with 12 bases between. The DNA for the CDR3 is TGCGCCAGCAATGCACAGGGTCCTAACTATGGCTACACCTTC. Its translation is CASNAQGPNYGYTF. The full variable domain, rest sourced from reference TRBV5-1 and TRBJ1-2, is KAGVTQTPRYLIKTRGQQVTLSCSPISGHRSVSWYQQTPGQGLQFLFEYFSETQRNKGNFPGRFSGRQFSNSRSEMNVSTLELGDSALYLCASNAQGPNYGYTFGSGTRLTVV.

The chain carries TRBV18 and TRBJ2-1, with 14 bases aligning to TRBD2. This CDR3 spans 15 amino acids. V shed 3 bases and J 9 bases; nucleotides not matched to a gene: 4. CDR1 and CDR2 (germline): KGHSH, LQKENI. CDR3 region: CASSPSTSGRGEQFF. CDR3 nucleotides: TGTGCCAGCTCACCGTCGACTAGCGGGAGGGGTGAGCAGTTCTTC. The variable domain in full, with the rest retrieved from reference TRBV18 and TRBJ2-1, is NAGVMQNPRHLVRRRGQEARLRCSPMKGHSHVYWYRQLPEEGLKFMVYLQKENIIDESGMPKERFSAEFPKEGPSILRIQQVVRGDSAAYFCASSPSTSGRGEQFFGPGTRLTVL.

This sequence joins TRBV5-1 and TRBJ1-1; D unclear. Trimming shortened V by 0 bases and J by 6 bases, and 9 bases separated the two germline ends. The CDR3 runs to 13 residues. The V gene's germline CDR1 is SGHRS and CDR2 YFSETQ. The CDR3 sequence is CASSLDVVAEAFF. The CDR3 coding sequence is TGCGCCAGCAGCTTGGATGTTGTAGCTGAAGCTTTCTTT. Full variable domain (outside the CDR3, taken from reference TRBV5-1 and TRBJ1-1): KAGVTQTPRYLIKTRGQQVTLSCSPISGHRSVSWYQQTPGQGLQFLFEYFSETQRNKGNFPGRFSGRQFSNSRSEMNVSTLELGDSALYLCASSLDVVAEAFFGQGTRLTVV.

V usage is TRBV10-3 and J usage is TRBJ1-5; 9 bases map to TRBD1. V dropped 1 base and J dropped 4; count of bases not matched to a gene: 11. The germline V gene encodes CDR1 ENHRY and CDR2 SYGVKD. This CDR3 has 18 residues. CDR3 loop: CAISEFGTGPRGNQPQHF. Written as DNA, the CDR3 is TGTGCCATCAGTGAGTTCGGGACAGGGCCCCGAGGGAATCAGCCCCAGCATTTT.

This rearrangement joins TRBV5-4 to TRBJ2-7; D call uncertain. The length of the CDR3 is 12 residues. Germline CDR1 reads SGHNT; CDR2 reads YYREEE (reference sequence). With 2 bases removed from V and 1 base from J, the gap between germline ends came to 4 bases. CDR3 DNA sequence: TGTGCCAGCAGCTTTCGGTCCTACGAGCAGTACTTC. Protein product: CASSFRSYEQYF.

As to this clone: The sample has other DNA sequences that encode this CDR3 too. The chain carries TRBV5-1 and TRBJ1-3, with D unresolved. There are 14 residues in the CDR3. V lost 3 bases, J lost 1 base, and 8 bases lay in between. The germline gives CDR1 SGHRS, CDR2 YFSETQ. The CDR3 sequence is CASSSRGSGNTIYF. The CDR3 DNA reads as TGCGCCAGCAGCTCTCGGGGTTCTGGAAACACCATATATTTT.

The chain joins TRBV5-4 to TRBJ1-1; D perhaps matches TRBD1 (6 bases). Trimming removed 2 bases from V and 4 bases from J, with 12 bases in between. Germline CDR1 SGHNT, CDR2 YYREEE (reference sequence). The CDR3 spans 14 residues. The CDR3 sequence is CASSFRGAPTEAFF. In DNA, the CDR3 is TGTGCCAGCAGCTTCCGGGGGGCGCCCACTGAAGCTTTCTTT.

This clone was seen once. This chain connects TRBV5-4 to TRBJ1-4; 7 bases align to TRBD1. Per germline, CDR1 SGHNT and CDR2 YYREEE (reference sequence). Trimming cost V 0 bases and J 6 bases; bases outside gene matches: 5. CDR3 length equals 15 residues. In DNA form, the CDR3 reads TGTGCCAGCAGCTTGGCCGCGGGGACAGATGAAAAACTGTTTTTT. Translated: CASSLAAGTDEKLFF.

The table lists this clone with a few counts. V usage is TRBV4-3 and J usage is TRBJ2-7, with TRBD1 matching 7 bases. This CDR3 is built from 14 residues. V lost 0 bases to trimming and J lost 3 bases; unmatched junction nucleotides: 2. CDR1 is LGHNA and CDR2 is YSLEER in the germline V gene. The CDR3: CASSQDYRGYEQYF. The CDR3 DNA reads as TGCGCCAGCAGCCAAGATTACAGGGGCTACGAGCAGTACTTC.

The chain links TRBV11-2 to TRBJ2-3; possibly TRBD2 for D (6 bases). V dropped 5 bases and J dropped 5 bases, with 11 bases sitting between them. Germline CDR1 and CDR2: SGHAT and FQNNGV. The length of the CDR3 is 13 residues. The CDR3 sequence: CASSAGLRDTQYF. CDR3 sequence (DNA): TGTGCCAGCAGCGCGGGACTGAGAGATACGCAGTATTTT.